This passage covers 14 T cell receptor beta chains from one sample sequenced in a study of spatial heterogeneity in lung cancer. Study-level results: Expanded alpha and beta TCR counts within tumors tracked tumor mutation counts.

The time point was: sample taken at primary tumor resection. TCRdb re-derived calls from the 5' RACE reads in MiXCR, one entry per CDR3 protein. The sample lists under 13,000 distinct CDR3 sequences; around 8% were seen once. These TCRs' antigens remain unknown. The input for sequencing was lung tumor tissue, taken at surgery. Every receptor here comes from a female donor with early-stage non-small cell lung cancer.

By share, this clonotype ranks as medium-sized. The library was designed around alpha chains, so this beta chain is a stray read whose abundance carries little weight. The chain has TRBV9 and TRBJ2-5; D gene unclear. Germline CDR1 and CDR2: SGDLS and YYNGEE. Trimming shortened V by 3 bases and J by 1 base, and 1 base separated the two germline ends. The CDR3 has 11 amino acids. The DNA of the CDR3 is TGTGCCAGCAGCGCCCAAGAGACCCAGTACTTC. It translates to CASSAQETQYF. Looking up the rest from reference TRBV9 and TRBJ2-5 gives the full variable domain: DSGVTQTPKHLITATGQRVTLRCSPRSGDLSVYWYQQSLDQGLQFLIQYYNGEERAKGNILERFSAQQFPDLHSELNLSSLELGDSALYFCASSAQETQYFGPGTRLLVL.

This clonotype appeared many times. The size of this beta chain means little, since it is a stray read in a library made for alpha chains. The chain links TRBV7-9 to TRBJ2-1; 12 bases line up with TRBD2. Trimming at V came to 5 bases and at J to 5 bases, leaving 7 bases not matched to a gene. The germline V gene has CDR1 SEHNR and CDR2 FQNEAQ (reference sequence). CDR3 length: 16 amino acids. The DNA of the CDR3 is TGTGCCAGCAGCCCGACTAGCGGGGGACACCACAATGAGCAGTTCTTC. This translates into CASSPTSGGHHNEQFF.

This clonotype was recorded at least ten times. This beta chain is off target for a library built for alpha chains, so its abundance means little. The rearrangement links TRBV6-2 or TRBV6-3 to TRBJ1-2, with D unclear. The germline V gene encodes CDR1 MNHEY and CDR2 SVGEGT. CDR3 size: 12 residues. Between the trimmed V and J ends, which lost 10 bases and 2 bases, there was a span of 11 bases. The CDR3 region is CAIGTENYGYTF. The CDR3 DNA sequence: TGTGCCATCGGCACCGAAAACTATGGCTACACCTTC.

This clonotype was counted at least ten times. As an off-target read in a library built for alpha chains, this beta chain has a frequency of little significance. The V call is TRBV14, the J call TRBJ1-1; weak D call: TRBD1 (5 bases). The CDR3 has 17 amino acids. Germline V CDR1 and CDR2: SGHDN, FVKESK. V was clipped by 0 bases and J by 4 bases, with 18 bases between them. CDR3 in amino acids: CASSQENRGLLATEAFF. The CDR3 coding sequence is TGTGCCAGCAGCCAAGAGAATCGGGGCCTTCTAGCCACTGAAGCTTTCTTT.

This clonotype was seen repeatedly, ten times or more. Being off target in a library aimed at alpha chains, this beta chain has a size of little meaning. The V call is TRBV7-2, the J call TRBJ1-3; D is possibly TRBD1 (5 bases). Trimming shortened V by 5 bases and J by 2 bases, and 10 bases separated the two germline ends. Germline V gene data show CDR1 as SGHTA and CDR2 as FQGNSA. This CDR3 has 14 amino acids. The CDR3 DNA reads as TGTGCCAGCAGCCCGGGACTTCCTGGAAACACCATATATTTT. Its protein product is CASSPGLPGNTIYF.

By sample share, this clonotype is medium-sized. Being off target in a library aimed at alpha chains, this beta chain has a size of little meaning. V is TRBV7-2 and J is TRBJ2-5; TRBD1 matches 7 bases. Germline lookup yields CDR1 SGHTA and CDR2 FQGNSA. This CDR3 contains 15 residues. The J segment lost 2 bases and the V segment lost 3 bases, leaving 6 bases of the junction unmatched. The CDR3 loop is CASSFQPGQQETQYF. CDR3 coding DNA: TGTGCCAGCAGCTTCCAGCCGGGACAGCAAGAGACCCAGTACTTC. Full variable domain (remainder filled in from reference TRBV7-2 and TRBJ2-5): GAGVSQSPSNKVTEKGKDVELRCDPISGHTALYWYRQSLGQGLEFLIYFQGNSAPDKSGLPSDRFSAERTGGSVSTLTIQRTQQEDSAVYLCASSFQPGQQETQYFGPGTRLLVL.

The table lists this clonotype with many counts. Because this beta chain is a stray read in a library intended to capture alpha chains, its abundance should not be given much weight. V and J are TRBV2 and TRBJ1-2, with 10 bases aligning to TRBD1. CDR1 is SNHLY and CDR2 is FYNNEI in the germline V gene. The CDR3 is 13 amino acids. The V gene end was trimmed by 4 bases and the J gene end by 4 bases; junction bases not matched to a gene: 0. This chain's CDR3 is CASSGTGGYGYTF. The DNA of the CDR3 is TGTGCCAGCAGTGGGACAGGGGGCTATGGCTACACCTTC.

This clonotype was recorded a few times. A library prepared for alpha chains yielded this beta chain as an off-target read; its size is of little meaning. The chain recombines TRBV6-4 with TRBJ2-5; 13 positions match TRBD2. Trimming at V came to 2 bases and at J to 3 bases, leaving 0 bases not matched to a gene. This CDR3 comprises 15 residues. Germline-derived CDR1 and CDR2 are MRHNA and SNTAGT. The CDR3 nucleotides read TGTGCCAGCAGTGACGGGACTAGCGGGGAAGAGACCCAGTACTTC. Amino acid sequence: CASSDGTSGEETQYF.

This clonotype occurred a few times. This beta chain appears as a stray read in a library generated for alpha chains; its size is not informative. The rearrangement joins TRBV7-2 to TRBJ2-2, with 8 bases identical to TRBD2. Germline V gene sequence: CDR1 SGHTA, CDR2 FQGNSA. Trimming at V came to 5 bases and at J to 7 bases, leaving 6 bases not matched to a gene. This CDR3 contains 14 residues. CDR3 bases: TGTGCCAGCAGCCCGGGCCTAGCGGGCGGGGAGCTGTTTTTT. This translates into CASSPGLAGGELFF.

As concerns this clonotype: As an off-target read in a library built for alpha chains, this beta chain has a frequency of little significance. The chain has TRBV20-1 and TRBJ2-1, with D tentatively TRBD1 or TRBD2 (5 bases each). Germline lookup yields CDR1 DFQATT and CDR2 SNEGSKA (reference sequence). The CDR3 has 15 amino acids. The V end lost 1 base, the J end lost 2 bases, and 12 bases lay between the germline ends. The CDR3 reads CSARVSGLTYNEQFF. In DNA, the CDR3 is TGCAGTGCTAGAGTATCGGGGCTCACCTACAATGAGCAGTTCTTC.

This clonotype was recorded many times. This beta chain is a stray read from a library made for alpha chains; its abundance is not meaningful. The chain employs TRBV5-1 and TRBJ1-2, with TRBD1 matching 7 bases. J gave up 4 bases and V 0 bases, and 6 bases lay outside the gene matches. The CDR3 runs to 15 residues. CDR1 SGHRS and CDR2 YFSETQ come from the germline V gene. CDR3 region: CASSLALGGVYGYTF. Here the CDR3 DNA reads TGCGCCAGCAGCTTGGCCTTAGGGGGCGTCTATGGCTACACCTTC.

This clonotype was recorded at least ten times. The size of this beta chain means little, since it is a stray read in a library made for alpha chains. This chain uses TRBV14 with TRBJ2-5; 9 nucleotides align to TRBD2. CDR3 length: 15 residues. CDR1 is SGHDN and CDR2 is FVKESK in the germline V gene. V trimming: 4 bases; J trimming: 3 bases; junction bases outside the gene matches: 6. CDR3 coding DNA: TGTGCCAGCAGCCCTACTAGCGGGTATGAAGAGACCCAGTACTTC. Protein: CASSPTSGYEETQYF.

This clonotype appeared a few times. This beta chain is an off-target read within a library intended for alpha chains, so its frequency means little. The chain uses TRBV6-1 and TRBJ2-5, with 8 bases fitting TRBD2. The CDR3 totals 18 residues. V lost 1 base, J lost 1 base, and 11 bases stayed unmatched. Per germline, CDR1 MNHNS and CDR2 SASEGT. The CDR3 DNA reads as TGTGCCAGCAGTGAAGTTTTTGGCGGGGGGCCCTCCCAAGAGACCCAGTACTTC. Its translation is CASSEVFGGGPSQETQYF.

This clonotype was seen at least ten times. A library prepared for alpha chains yielded this beta chain as an off-target read; its size is of little meaning. The V call is TRBV7-2, the J call TRBJ1-2, with TRBD1 as a possible D gene (5 bases). CDR3 length: 16 amino acids. V was clipped by 5 bases and J by 1 base, with 17 bases between them. CDR1 is SGHTA and CDR2 is FQGNSA in the germline V gene. This CDR3 reads CASSPPPGRINYGYTF. DNA of the CDR3: TGTGCCAGCAGCCCGCCACCGGGACGGATTAACTATGGCTACACCTTC.